This passage covers 14 T cell receptor beta chains from one sample sequenced in a study of control samples from healthy donors and cancer patients. Method: immunoSEQ multiplex PCR; TCRdb's copy keeps in-frame clones and lacks some. In the table there are approximately 51,000 clones, about four fifths of which are singletons. What was sequenced was blood. The receptor set was obtained from a man aged 70-80 years in good health.

The chain couples TRBV10-3 to TRBJ2-5, with D perhaps matching TRBD2 (8 bases). Trimming left V 6 bases short and J 4 bases short, with 15 bases between. Germline lookup yields CDR1 ENHRY and CDR2 SYGVKD. The CDR3 consists of 14 residues. This CDR3 is CAIRGGGGPETQYF. The CDR3 DNA reads as TGTGCCATCAGAGGGGGCGGGGGGCCAGAGACCCAGTACTTC.

The rearrangement uses TRBV7-9 and TRBJ1-4, with a tentative D call TRBD1 (6 bases). The ends were cut back, 0 bases at V and 7 bases at J, with 12 bases in the middle. CDR1 and CDR2 from the germline V gene are SEHNR and FQNEAQ (reference sequence). This CDR3 has 15 residues. CDR3 bases: TGTGCCAGCAGCTTAGCTGGGGGACATGGTGAAAAACTGTTTTTT. It encodes CASSLAGGHGEKLFF.

In this sample, this clone turned up a few times. The gene calls are TRBV19 and TRBJ1-5, with unresolved D. There are 13 residues in the CDR3. Trimming stripped 8 bases from V and 3 bases from J, with 11 bases between. Germline values: CDR1 LNHDA, CDR2 SQIVND (reference sequence). Here the CDR3 DNA reads TGTGCCAGTGGGGTCAGCTACAATCAGCCCCAGCATTTT. This translates into CASGVSYNQPQHF.

As for this clone: This CDR3 is also generated by other DNA sequences in the sample. This rearrangement joins TRBV2 to TRBJ2-7, with D possibly TRBD2 on 5 matching bases. The CDR3 sequence is 11 residues long. Germline CDR1 and CDR2: SNHLY and FYNNEI. The V gene lost 6 bases and the J gene lost 3 bases, with 6 bases spanning the gap. CDR3 sequence reads: CASSEGYEQYF. DNA for the CDR3: TGTGCCAGCAGCGAGGGCTACGAGCAGTACTTC.

This clone occurred a few times. Other DNA sequences in the sample encode the same CDR3. The genes are TRBV15 and TRBJ1-1, with a possible D match to TRBD1 (6 bases). The length of the CDR3 is 15 residues. Germline V gene sequence: CDR1 LNHNV, CDR2 YYDKDF (reference sequence). V shed 1 base and J shed 0 bases, with 9 bases lying between them. The CDR3: CATSRGTVMNTEAFF. CDR3 bases: TGTGCCACCAGCAGAGGGACAGTTATGAACACTGAAGCTTTCTTT.

The chain uses TRBV11-2 and TRBJ1-1; no firm D call. The CDR3 loop spans 13 amino acids. Germline CDR1 is SGHAT and CDR2 is FQNNGV. The V end lost 4 bases, the J end lost 11 bases, and 17 bases lay between the germline ends. The DNA of the CDR3 is TGTGCCAGCAGCTCCTCGGTCCTCAGTATGGCTTTCTTT. Its translation: CASSSSVLSMAFF.

Turning to this clone: This sample also contains other DNA sequences that code for the same CDR3. This rearrangement joins TRBV28 to TRBJ2-5; 8 positions agree with TRBD1. CDR1 and CDR2 (germline): MDHEN, SYDVKM. Unmatched junction bases numbered 5, after V lost 3 bases and J lost 5 bases. The CDR3 consists of 14 residues. The CDR3 protein is CASSFQDRVETQYF. The CDR3 DNA follows: TGTGCCAGCAGTTTTCAGGACAGGGTGGAGACCCAGTACTTC.

The chain links TRBV11-3 to TRBJ2-7; weak D call: TRBD1 (6 bases). Trimming took 5 bases from V and 7 from J, leaving 15 bases between them. The CDR3 is 13 amino acids. Per germline, CDR1 SGHNT and CDR2 YENEEA. CDR3 in DNA: TGTGCCAGCAGCCCCGGACAAACAGGGGAGCAGTACTTC. Protein product: CASSPGQTGEQYF.

CDR3: CASSFTGGGETQYF. DNA of the CDR3: TGCGCCAGCAGCTTTACAGGGGGCGGTGAGACCCAGTACTTC. The chain recombines TRBV5-1 with TRBJ2-5; 9 positions match TRBD1. Trimming took 2 bases from V and 5 from J; bases not matched to a gene: 4. The CDR3 is 14 amino acids. The germline V gene encodes CDR1 SGHRS and CDR2 YFSETQ.

V is TRBV29-1 and J is TRBJ2-1; D is unresolved. This CDR3 has 16 residues. CDR1 SQVTM and CDR2 ANQGSEA come from the germline V gene. V was clipped by 3 bases and J by 2 bases, with 17 bases between them. The CDR3 coding sequence is TGCAGCGTTGAGCCGTCCTTTCGCGTCCCCTACAATGAGCAGTTCTTC. It specifies CSVEPSFRVPYNEQFF.

This clone was counted a single time. The rearrangement uses TRBV5-6 and TRBJ1-3; 7 bases agree with TRBD1. There are 15 residues in the CDR3. Germline V gene sequence: CDR1 SGHDT, CDR2 YYEEEE. The trim removed 3 bases at V and 8 bases at J, leaving 11 bases unmatched. Written as DNA, the CDR3 is TGTGCCAGCAGCTCCCAGGGGGGTATTTCGGACACCATATATTTT. Its translation: CASSSQGGISDTIYF.

This chain connects TRBV28 to TRBJ1-5; D ambiguous. The V gene's germline CDR1 is MDHEN and CDR2 SYDVKM. This CDR3 contains 15 residues. Trimming pared 7 bases from V and 0 bases from J, leaving 13 bases between. The CDR3 reads CASTPGGNSNQPQHF. Here the CDR3 DNA reads TGTGCCAGCACCCCCGGTGGCAATAGCAATCAGCCCCAGCATTTT.

This clone is a singleton in its sample. The chain recombines TRBV15 with TRBJ2-5; tentative D call: TRBD1 (5 bases). Germline CDR1 reads LNHNV; CDR2 reads YYDKDF (reference sequence). The CDR3 has 14 amino acids. V lost 0 bases and J 5 bases, leaving 10 bases between the germline ends. The CDR3: CATSRDRAWETQYF. CDR3 in DNA: TGTGCCACCAGCAGAGACAGGGCTTGGGAGACCCAGTACTTC.

The V call is TRBV14, the J call TRBJ1-4, with D possibly TRBD1 on 6 matching bases. This CDR3 comprises 14 residues. Germline values: CDR1 SGHDN, CDR2 FVKESK. With 3 bases removed from V and 3 bases from J, the gap between germline ends came to 8 bases. This CDR3 reads CASSQGHSNEKLFF. CDR3 in DNA: TGTGCCAGCAGCCAGGGACATTCTAATGAAAAACTGTTTTTT.